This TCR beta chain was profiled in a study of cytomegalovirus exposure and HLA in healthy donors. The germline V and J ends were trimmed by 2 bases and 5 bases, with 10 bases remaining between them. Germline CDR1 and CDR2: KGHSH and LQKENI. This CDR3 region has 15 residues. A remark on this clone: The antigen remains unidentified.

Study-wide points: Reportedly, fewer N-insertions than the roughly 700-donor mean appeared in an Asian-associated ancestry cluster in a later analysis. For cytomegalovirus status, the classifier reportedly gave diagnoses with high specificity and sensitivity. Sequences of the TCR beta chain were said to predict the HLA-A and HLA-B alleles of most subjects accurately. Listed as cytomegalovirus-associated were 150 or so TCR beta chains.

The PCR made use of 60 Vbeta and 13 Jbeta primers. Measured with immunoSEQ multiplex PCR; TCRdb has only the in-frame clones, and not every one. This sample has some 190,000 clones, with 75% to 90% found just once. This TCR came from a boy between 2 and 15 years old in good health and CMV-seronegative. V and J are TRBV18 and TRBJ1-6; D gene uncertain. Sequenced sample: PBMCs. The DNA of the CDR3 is TGTGCCAGCTCACCAAGCGTCGGGGATAATTCACCCCTCCACTTT. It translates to CASSPSVGDNSPLHF.